The 10 T cell receptor beta chains below all came from one sample that was sequenced in a study of shared clonotypes between healthy human individuals. Only in-frame clones appear in the TCRdb table, and some are missing; sequencing was by immunoSEQ multiplex PCR. Of approximately 2.5 million clones listed, over 85% are singletons. Sequencing was done on a sample of naive CD4+ T cells from PBMCs. The subset is: CD45RA+ positively selected. All receptors come from a man aged 18-30 years in good health. Some clones in this sample may be carry-over from other donors' samples.

This clone was picked up one time. The rearrangement joins TRBV19 to TRBJ2-6; D is undetermined. From germline, CDR1 is LNHDA and CDR2 SQIVND (reference sequence). The germline V and J ends were trimmed by 4 bases and 0 bases, with 16 bases remaining between them. This CDR3 spans 18 amino acids. CDR3 sequence (DNA): TGTGCCAGTAGTAAGGGCCCGGAGCGCCCCTCTGGGGCCAACGTCCTGACTTTC. This sequence encodes CASSKGPERPSGANVLTF.

This chain joins TRBV30 and TRBJ1-6; possibly TRBD1 for D (5 bases). From germline, CDR1 is GTSNPN and CDR2 SVGIG (reference sequence). V lost 4 bases and J 6 bases, leaving 19 bases between the germline ends. The CDR3 spans 16 residues. CDR3 DNA: TGTGCCTGGAAGCCACTTGGGCAGGGACTTAATTCACCCCTCCACTTT. Translation gives CAWKPLGQGLNSPLHF.

The chain couples TRBV28 to TRBJ2-7; D ambiguous. The CDR3 consists of 12 residues. Germline V gene sequence: CDR1 MDHEN, CDR2 SYDVKM. Trimming pared 3 bases from V and 2 bases from J, leaving 5 bases between. The CDR3 sequence is CASSFKPYEQYF. DNA of the CDR3: TGTGCCAGCAGTTTTAAACCCTACGAGCAGTACTTC.

The chain recombines TRBV14 with TRBJ2-1; D might be TRBD1 (5 bases). Per the germline V gene, CDR1 is SGHDN and CDR2 is FVKESK. The V end lost 4 bases, the J end lost 3 bases, and 13 bases lay between the germline ends. This CDR3 is 15 amino acids long. DNA of the CDR3: TGTGCCAGCAGCCGTCTAGGGGCATTCTACAATGAGCAGTTCTTC. The encoded protein is CASSRLGAFYNEQFF.

The V call is TRBV11-3, the J call TRBJ2-2; 15 bases match TRBD2. With 1 base clipped from V and 6 bases from J, the junction kept 3 bases outside the gene matches. CDR1 SGHNT and CDR2 YENEEA come from the germline V gene. The CDR3 contains 17 residues. Here the CDR3 reads CASSLGGLAGGSGELFF. The CDR3 region has the DNA TGTGCCAGCAGCTTAGGCGGACTAGCGGGAGGGTCCGGGGAGCTGTTTTTT. Looking up the rest from reference TRBV11-3 and TRBJ2-2 gives the full variable domain: EAGVVQSPRYKIIEKKQPVAFWCNPISGHNTLYWYLQNLGQGPELLIRYENEEAVDDSQLPKDRFSAERLKGVDSTLKIQPAELGDSAVYLCASSLGGLAGGSGELFFGEGSRLTVL.

This chain uses TRBV5-6 with TRBJ2-2; unclear D gene. This CDR3 region has 14 residues. Looked up from germline, CDR1 is SGHDT and CDR2 is YYEEEE. Trimming took 4 bases from V and 5 from J, leaving 12 bases between them. The CDR3 region is CASSNVGRTGELFF. As DNA, the CDR3 is TGTGCCAGCAGCAACGTCGGACGTACCGGGGAGCTGTTTTTT.

The chain combines TRBV7-2 with TRBJ1-1, with D possibly matching TRBD1 (6 bases). Germline CDR1 is SGHTA and CDR2 is FQGNSA. This CDR3 contains 15 residues. V gave up 1 base and J gave up 4 bases, with 13 bases separating them. As DNA, the CDR3 is TGTGCCAGCAGCTTAGTGGGGGGCGTAGGCACTGAAGCTTTCTTT. Residues: CASSLVGGVGTEAFF.

This clone occurred once. The chain joins TRBV5-1 to TRBJ2-5; 7 bases are shared with TRBD2. Germline trimming cut 4 bases from V and 5 bases from J; bases unmatched to any gene: 11. CDR1 is SGHRS, CDR2 YFSETQ, per germline. The CDR3 extends over 15 amino acids. The DNA for the CDR3 is TGCGCCAGCAGCCATGGTCAGGGACTAAGCGAGACCCAGTACTTC. Amino acid sequence: CASSHGQGLSETQYF.

The chain is built from TRBV7-9 and TRBJ1-2, with 7 bases fitting TRBD1. Germline CDR1 SEHNR, CDR2 FQNEAQ (reference sequence). With 1 base clipped from V and 1 base from J, the junction kept 6 bases outside the gene matches. The CDR3 has 16 amino acids. The chain's CDR3 is CASSLVERQGNYGYTF. The CDR3 DNA follows: TGTGCCAGCAGCTTAGTCGAACGACAGGGTAACTATGGCTACACCTTC.

The chain joins TRBV28 to TRBJ1-2; a possible D gene is TRBD1 (6 bases). CDR3 length: 11 amino acids. CDR1 and CDR2 (germline): MDHEN, SYDVKM. V shed 4 bases and J shed 6 bases, with 6 bases lying between them. CDR3 protein: CASSYRDGYTF. Written as DNA, the CDR3 is TGTGCCAGCAGTTACAGGGATGGCTACACCTTC.